This T cell receptor beta chain was identified in a study of blood T cell repertoires in COVID-19. Per the original methods: Amplification of reference gene primers was used by the study to estimate nucleated cell counts. Libraries were prepared by immunoSEQ multiplex PCR; TCRdb keeps only in-frame clonotypes and omits some of them. The DNA gave D and trimming, while V, J and clone size come from that table. The repertoire holds approximately 140,000 clones, with around 90% as singletons. CDR3 length: 15 residues. Trimming took off 4 bases at V and 3 bases at J, with 13 bases between the two ends. Germline V gene lookup returns CDR1 MGHRA and CDR2 YSYEKL.

Sequencing was carried out using PBMCs or T cells enriched from blood (not recorded which). V usage is TRBV4-1 and J usage is TRBJ1-3; D uncertain. This receptor was taken from a woman aged 40 to 50 who had been exposed to COVID-19. The CDR3 loop is CASSRREGFGNTIYF. The DNA for the CDR3 is TGCGCCAGCAGCCGGAGAGAAGGATTTGGAAACACCATATATTTT.